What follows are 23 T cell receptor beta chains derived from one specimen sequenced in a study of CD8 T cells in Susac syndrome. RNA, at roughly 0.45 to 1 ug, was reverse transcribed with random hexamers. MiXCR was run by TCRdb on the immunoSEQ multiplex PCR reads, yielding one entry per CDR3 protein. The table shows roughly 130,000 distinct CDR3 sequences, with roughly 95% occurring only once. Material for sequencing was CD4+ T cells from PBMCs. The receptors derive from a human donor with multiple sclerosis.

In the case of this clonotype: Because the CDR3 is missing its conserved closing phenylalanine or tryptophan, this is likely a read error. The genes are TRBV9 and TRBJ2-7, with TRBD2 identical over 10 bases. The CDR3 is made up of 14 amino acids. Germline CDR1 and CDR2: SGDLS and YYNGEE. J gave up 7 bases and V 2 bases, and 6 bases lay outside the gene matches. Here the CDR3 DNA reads TGTGCCAGCAGCGTGGGAGCGGGAGGGAGTGAGCAGTACTCC. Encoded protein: CASSVGAGGSEQYS.

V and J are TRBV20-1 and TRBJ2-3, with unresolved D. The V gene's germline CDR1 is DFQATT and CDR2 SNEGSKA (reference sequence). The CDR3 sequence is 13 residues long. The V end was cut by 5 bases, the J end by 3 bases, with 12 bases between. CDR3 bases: TGCAGTGCTTACCGCCAGTCTACAGATACGCAGTATTTT. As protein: CSAYRQSTDTQYF.

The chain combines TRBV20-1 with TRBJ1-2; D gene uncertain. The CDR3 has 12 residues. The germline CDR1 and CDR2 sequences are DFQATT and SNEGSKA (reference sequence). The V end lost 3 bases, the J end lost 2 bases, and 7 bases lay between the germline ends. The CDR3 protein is CSASRRNYGYTF. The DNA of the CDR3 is TGCAGTGCTAGTAGGCGGAACTATGGCTACACCTTC.

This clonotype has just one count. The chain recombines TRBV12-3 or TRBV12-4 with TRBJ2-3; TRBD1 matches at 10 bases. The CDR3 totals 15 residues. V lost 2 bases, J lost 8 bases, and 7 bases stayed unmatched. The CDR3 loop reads CASSLMGQGSGTQYF. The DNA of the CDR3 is TGTGCCAGCAGTTTAATGGGACAGGGGTCCGGTACGCAGTATTTT.

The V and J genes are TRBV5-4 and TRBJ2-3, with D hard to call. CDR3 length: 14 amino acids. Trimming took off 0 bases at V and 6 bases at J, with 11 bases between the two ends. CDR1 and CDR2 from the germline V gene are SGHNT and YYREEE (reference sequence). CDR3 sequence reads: CASSLVPPGDTQYF. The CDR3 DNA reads TGTGCCAGCAGCTTGGTCCCCCCCGGGGATACGCAGTATTTT.

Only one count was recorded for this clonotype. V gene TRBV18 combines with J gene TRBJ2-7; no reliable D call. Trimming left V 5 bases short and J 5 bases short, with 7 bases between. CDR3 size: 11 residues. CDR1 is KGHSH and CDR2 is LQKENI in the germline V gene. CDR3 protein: CASSKGDEQYF. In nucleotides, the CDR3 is TGTGCCAGCTCAAAAGGAGACGAGCAGTACTTC.

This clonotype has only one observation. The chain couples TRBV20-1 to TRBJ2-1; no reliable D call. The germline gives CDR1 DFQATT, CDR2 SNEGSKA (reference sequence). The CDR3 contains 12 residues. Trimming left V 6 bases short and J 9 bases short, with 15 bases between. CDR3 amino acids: CSAARPVGEQFF. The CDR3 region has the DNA TGCAGTGCCGCCCGACCCGTAGGTGAGCAGTTCTTC.

DNA of the CDR3: TGTGCCAGCAGTGAGGGTGGGCAGGGCACAGATACGCAGTATTTT. It translates to CASSEGGQGTDTQYF. The genes are TRBV25-1 and TRBJ2-3; no clear D gene. Germline V gene sequence: CDR1 MGHDK, CDR2 SYGVNS. Between the trimmed V and J ends, which lost 3 bases and 1 base, there was a span of 11 bases. CDR3 length: 15 residues.

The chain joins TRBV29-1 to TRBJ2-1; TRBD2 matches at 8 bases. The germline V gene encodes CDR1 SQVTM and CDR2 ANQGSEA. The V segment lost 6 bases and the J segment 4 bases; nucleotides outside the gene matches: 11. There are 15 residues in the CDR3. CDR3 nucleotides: TGCAGCGTACCGGGCCTGACTAGCGTGTACAATGAGCAGTTCTTC. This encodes CSVPGLTSVYNEQFF.

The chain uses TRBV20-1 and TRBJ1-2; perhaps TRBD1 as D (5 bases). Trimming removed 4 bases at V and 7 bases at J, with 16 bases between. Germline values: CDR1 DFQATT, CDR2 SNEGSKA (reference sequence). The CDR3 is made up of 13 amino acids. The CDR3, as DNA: TGCAGTGCTAATAGGGGACTTCGGGGTGGCTACACCTTC. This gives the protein CSANRGLRGGYTF.

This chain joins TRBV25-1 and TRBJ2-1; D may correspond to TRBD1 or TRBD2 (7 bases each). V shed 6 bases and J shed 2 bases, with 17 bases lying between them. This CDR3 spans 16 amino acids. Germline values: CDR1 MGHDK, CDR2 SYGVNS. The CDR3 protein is CASSVVSGGAYNEQFF. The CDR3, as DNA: TGTGCCAGCAGCGTAGTTTCAGGGGGGGCCTACAATGAGCAGTTCTTC.

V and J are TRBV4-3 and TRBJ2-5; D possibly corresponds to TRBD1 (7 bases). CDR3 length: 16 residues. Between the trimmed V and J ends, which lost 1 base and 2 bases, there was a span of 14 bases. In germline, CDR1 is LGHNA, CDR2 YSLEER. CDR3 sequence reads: CASSQAGGPGQETQYF. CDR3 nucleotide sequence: TGCGCCAGCAGCCAAGCAGGGGGGCCAGGTCAAGAGACCCAGTACTTC.

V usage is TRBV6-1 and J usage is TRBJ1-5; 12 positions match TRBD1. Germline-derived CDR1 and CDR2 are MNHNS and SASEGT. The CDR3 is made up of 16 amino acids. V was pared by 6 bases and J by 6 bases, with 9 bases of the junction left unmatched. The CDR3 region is CASRPVGQGAFQPQHF. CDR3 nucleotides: TGTGCCAGCAGACCGGTGGGACAGGGGGCCTTTCAGCCCCAGCATTTT.

CDR3 residues: CSARPRDRWNTEAFF. CDR3 coding DNA: TGCAGTGCTAGACCCAGAGACAGATGGAACACTGAAGCTTTCTTT. The rearrangement joins TRBV20-1 to TRBJ1-1; D possibly corresponds to TRBD1 (5 bases). The V gene lost 2 bases and the J gene lost 1 base, with 14 bases spanning the gap. CDR1 is DFQATT, CDR2 SNEGSKA, per germline (reference sequence). The CDR3 contains 15 residues.

This CDR3 is CASSWAGAGTGELFF. CDR3 nucleotide sequence: TGTGCCAGCAGCTGGGCAGGGGCGGGCACCGGGGAGCTGTTTTTT. V gene TRBV27 combines with J gene TRBJ2-2; TRBD1 might be the D (6 bases). The CDR3 spans 15 residues. CDR1 is MNHEY, CDR2 SMNVEV, per germline (reference sequence). Trimming took off 6 bases at V and 4 bases at J, with 15 bases between the two ends.

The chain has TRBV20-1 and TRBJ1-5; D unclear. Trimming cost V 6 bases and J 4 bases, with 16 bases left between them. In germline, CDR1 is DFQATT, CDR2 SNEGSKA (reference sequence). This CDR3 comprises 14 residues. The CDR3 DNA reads TGCAGTGCCATCCACGGGTCAGGAAATCAGCCCCAGCATTTT. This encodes CSAIHGSGNQPQHF.

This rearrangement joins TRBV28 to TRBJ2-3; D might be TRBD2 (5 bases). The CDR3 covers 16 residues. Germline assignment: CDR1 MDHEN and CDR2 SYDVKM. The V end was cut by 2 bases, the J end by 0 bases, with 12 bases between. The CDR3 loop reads CASSLIGKISTDTQYF. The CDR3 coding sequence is TGTGCCAGCAGTTTAATCGGGAAAATAAGCACAGATACGCAGTATTTT.

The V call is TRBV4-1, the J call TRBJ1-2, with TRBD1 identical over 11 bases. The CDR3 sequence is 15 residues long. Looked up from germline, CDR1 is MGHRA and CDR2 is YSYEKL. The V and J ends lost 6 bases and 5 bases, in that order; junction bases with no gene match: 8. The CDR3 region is CASSIRTGGDYGYTF. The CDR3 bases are TGCGCCAGCAGTATCCGGACAGGGGGCGATTATGGCTACACCTTC.

The CDR3 protein is CASSAIGWAVQETQYF. The DNA of the CDR3 is TGTGCCAGCAGCGCGATCGGGTGGGCGGTTCAAGAGACCCAGTACTTC. This sequence joins TRBV11-2 and TRBJ2-5; no firm D call. V lost 5 bases and J 2 bases, leaving 18 bases between the germline ends. The germline CDR1 and CDR2 sequences are SGHAT and FQNNGV. This CDR3 region has 16 residues.

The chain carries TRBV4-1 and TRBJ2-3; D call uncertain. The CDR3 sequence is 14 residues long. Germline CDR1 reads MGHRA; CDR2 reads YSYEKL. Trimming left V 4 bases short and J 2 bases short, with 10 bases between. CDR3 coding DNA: TGCGCCAGCAGCCCTCGGTCCAACACAGATACGCAGTATTTT. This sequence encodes CASSPRSNTDTQYF.

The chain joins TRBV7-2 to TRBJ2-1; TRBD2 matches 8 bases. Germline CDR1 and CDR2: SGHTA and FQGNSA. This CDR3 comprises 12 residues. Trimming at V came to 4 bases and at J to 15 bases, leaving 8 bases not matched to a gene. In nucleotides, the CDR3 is TGTGCCAGCAGCTACGTCACGGGGGGGGCGTTCTTC. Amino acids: CASSYVTGGAFF.

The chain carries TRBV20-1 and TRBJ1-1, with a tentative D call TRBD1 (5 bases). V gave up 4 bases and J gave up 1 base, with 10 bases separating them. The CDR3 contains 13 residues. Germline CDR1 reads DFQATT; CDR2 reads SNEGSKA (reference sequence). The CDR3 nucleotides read TGCAGTGCTACCTCCGGGGGGAACACTGAAGCTTTCTTT. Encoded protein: CSATSGGNTEAFF.

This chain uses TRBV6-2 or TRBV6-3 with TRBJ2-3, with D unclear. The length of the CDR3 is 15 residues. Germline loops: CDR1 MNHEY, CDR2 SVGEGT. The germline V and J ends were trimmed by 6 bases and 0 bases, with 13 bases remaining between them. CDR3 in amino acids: CASRSTATSTDTQYF. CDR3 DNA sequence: TGTGCCAGCAGATCTACAGCTACTAGCACAGATACGCAGTATTTT.